This T cell receptor (beta chain) was found in a study of blood T cells in healthy people across ages. The study's findings and limits: Shifts in expanded clonotypes may have been confounded by donor CMV status, which was unknown. Older age coincided with a roughly linear decline in TCR beta diversity per million T cells.

There are a few counts of this clonotype. Its antigen remains unidentified. It was with a sample-barcoded 5' primer and a J-beta primer mix that a second PCR of about 6 to 12 cycles was run. TCRdb re-called the 5' RACE reads through MiXCR, storing one row per CDR3 protein. The table lists about 970,000 distinct CDR3 sequences, roughly 51% of them singletons. This CDR3 comprises 16 residues. Germline CDR1 reads SGHAT; CDR2 reads FQDESV (reference sequence). V was clipped by 6 bases and J by 5 bases; unmatched bases: 11. Sequencing used blood. The genes are TRBV11-1 and TRBJ2-3; 10 nucleotides align to TRBD1. This receptor was identified in a woman in her sixties in good health. Here the CDR3 reads CASRSATGGVLDTQYF. The CDR3 nucleotides are TGTGCCAGCAGATCTGCGACAGGGGGCGTATTAGATACGCAGTATTTT. Together with reference TRBV11-1 and TRBJ2-3, the CDR3 gives the full variable domain: EAEVAQSPRYKITEKSQAVAFWCDPISGHATLYWYRQILGQGPELLVQFQDESVVDDSQLPKDRFSAERLKGVDSTLKIQPAELGDSAMYLCASRSATGGVLDTQYFGPGTRLTVL.